The T cell receptor (beta chain) under discussion was sequenced for a study of CDR3 diversity in severe acne. The V gene lost 0 bases and the J gene lost 2 bases, with 16 bases spanning the gap. The CDR3 has 17 amino acids. Germline V gene lookup returns CDR1 LGHNA and CDR2 YSLEER. This clonotype was detected only once. TCRdb processed the PCR reads anew with MiXCR; each CDR3 protein has one entry. The sample has 97,000 or so distinct CDR3 sequences; 51% are singletons. The material sequenced was blood. The rearrangement links TRBV4-3 to TRBJ2-5; no clear D. The receptor's source is a male donor with acne. This CDR3 reads CASSQDSFGVGQETQYF. DNA for the CDR3: TGCGCCAGCAGCCAAGACTCTTTCGGCGTCGGGCAAGAGACCCAGTACTTC.